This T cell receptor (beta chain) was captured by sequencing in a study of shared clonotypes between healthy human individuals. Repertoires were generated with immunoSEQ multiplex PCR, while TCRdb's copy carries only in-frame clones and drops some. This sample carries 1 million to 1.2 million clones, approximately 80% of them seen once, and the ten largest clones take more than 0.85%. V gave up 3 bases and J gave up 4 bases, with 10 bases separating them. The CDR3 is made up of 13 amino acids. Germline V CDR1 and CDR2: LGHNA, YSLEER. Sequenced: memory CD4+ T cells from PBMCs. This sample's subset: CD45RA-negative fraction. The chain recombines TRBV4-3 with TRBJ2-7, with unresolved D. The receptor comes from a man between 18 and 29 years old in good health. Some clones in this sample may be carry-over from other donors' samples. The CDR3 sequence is CASSHSDGYEQYF. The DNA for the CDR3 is TGCGCCAGCAGCCACTCTGACGGGTACGAGCAGTACTTC.